The clone carrying this T cell receptor beta chain was observed a handful of times. For the second PCR, which ran for roughly 7 to 11 cycles, a sample-barcoded 5' primer and a J-beta primer mix were used. Using its own MiXCR run on the 5' RACE reads, TCRdb lists one record per CDR3 protein. The sample includes more than 500,000 distinct CDR3 sequences, about 27% of them seen just once. These data come from a study of blood T cells in healthy people across ages. This CDR3 is 16 amino acids long. J was trimmed by 1 base and V by 5 bases; bases with no gene match: 7. CDR1 and CDR2 from the germline V gene are LNHNV and YYDKDF (reference sequence). The sample was also linked to a second study, of T cells of mothers and their children.

The chain combines TRBV15 with TRBJ2-5, with 10 bases matching TRBD2. The sample was blood. The source of this sequence is a boy aged 2 to 10 in good health. The chain's CDR3 is CATSLEREGAQETQYF. The CDR3 DNA follows: TGTGCCACCAGCCTAGAGCGGGAGGGAGCCCAAGAGACCCAGTACTTC.